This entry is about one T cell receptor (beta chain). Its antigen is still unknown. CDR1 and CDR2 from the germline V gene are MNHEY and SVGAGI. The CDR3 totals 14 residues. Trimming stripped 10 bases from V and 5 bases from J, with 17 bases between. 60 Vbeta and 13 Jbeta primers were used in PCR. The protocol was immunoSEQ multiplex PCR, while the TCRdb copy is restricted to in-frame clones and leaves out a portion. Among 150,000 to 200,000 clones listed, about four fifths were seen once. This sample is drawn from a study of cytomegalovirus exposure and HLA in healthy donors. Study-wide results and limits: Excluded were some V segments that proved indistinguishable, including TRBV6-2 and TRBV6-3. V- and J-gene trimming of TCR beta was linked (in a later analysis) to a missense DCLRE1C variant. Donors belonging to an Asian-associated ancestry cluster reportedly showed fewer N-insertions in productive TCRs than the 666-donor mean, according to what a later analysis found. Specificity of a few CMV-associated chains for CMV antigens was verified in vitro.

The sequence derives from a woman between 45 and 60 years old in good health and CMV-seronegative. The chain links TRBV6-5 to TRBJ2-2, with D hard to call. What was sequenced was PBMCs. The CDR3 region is CATHRGSRTGELFF. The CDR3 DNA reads TGTGCCACCCACCGAGGAAGTAGAACCGGGGAGCTGTTTTTT.